The present T cell receptor (beta chain) was sequenced within a study of cytomegalovirus exposure and HLA in healthy donors. Study outcomes and limitations: About 87% or about 30% of the time was how often most TCR beta V segments were productive, according to an earlier analysis.

The PCR employed 60 Vbeta primers together with 13 Jbeta primers. The assay was immunoSEQ multiplex PCR, and TCRdb's table has in-frame clones only and misses some. The sample lists 150,000 to 200,000 clones; 75% to 90% were seen once. V was clipped by 7 bases and J by 0 bases, with 12 bases between them. The CDR3 totals 13 residues. CDR1 is SQVTM, CDR2 ANQGSEA, per germline. With regard to this clone: Its target is not known.

The source of this sequence is a girl aged 10-17 years in good health and CMV-seropositive. Sample: PBMCs. The chain employs TRBV29-1 and TRBJ1-1, with D perhaps TRBD1 (5 bases). DNA for the CDR3: TGCAGCGCCCGGACGGGGGTGAACACTGAAGCTTTCTTT. Amino acids: CSARTGVNTEAFF.